This is a list of T cell receptor beta chains from one sample in a study of CD8 T cells in Susac syndrome. TCRdb analysed the immunoSEQ multiplex PCR reads with MiXCR anew, one entry per CDR3 protein. The repertoire has 80,000 to 95,000 distinct CDR3 sequences, around 94% of them found once; the top ten carry roughly 1%. The sequencing sample was made of CD8+ T cells from PBMCs. The source is a human donor with Susac syndrome. Each CDR3 is given with its conserved first and last residue. A D gene is named only where the DNA matches it firmly. Clone size is shown for a subset of rows, as once, few, many or a class of expanded clone.

D	V	size	J	CDR3	DNA
-	TRBV19	-	TRBJ1-5	CASIEGRYSNQPQHF	TGTGCCAGTATAGAGGGCAGGTATAGCAATCAGCCCCAGCATTTT
TRBD1	TRBV7-2	once	TRBJ1-2	CASSSTMTGSYGYTF	TGTGCCAGCAGCTCGACGATGACAGGGAGCTATGGCTACACCTTC
-	TRBV23-1	-	TRBJ1-2	CASSQIGTGLIYGYTF	TGCGCCAGCAGTCAAATTGGAACGGGACTCATATATGGCTACACCTTC
-	TRBV5-1	-	TRBJ1-2	CASSFAQGGVDGYTF	TGCGCCAGCAGCTTCGCGCAGGGTGGAGTTGATGGCTACACCTTC
-	TRBV7-9	-	TRBJ2-3	CASSLLDDRTDTQYF	TGTGCCAGCAGCTTACTGGACGACCGCACAGATACGCAGTATTTT
-	TRBV25-1	-	TRBJ2-2	CASQEPNTGELFF	TGTGCCAGCCAGGAGCCGAACACCGGGGAGCTGTTTTTT
TRBD2	TRBV7-9	-	TRBJ2-2	CASSPTSGRRNTGELFF	TGTGCCAGCAGCCCGACTAGCGGGAGGCGAAACACCGGGGAGCTGTTTTTT
-	TRBV13	-	TRBJ2-1	CASTPDLEPYNEQFF	TGTGCCAGCACCCCTGATCTAGAGCCCTACAATGAGCAGTTCTTC
-	TRBV5-1	-	TRBJ2-1	CASSLDGSSYNEQFF	TGCGCCAGCAGCCTCGACGGGAGCTCCTACAATGAGCAGTTCTTC
-	TRBV7-6	once	TRBJ1-2	CASSSIGDGFFAF	TGTGCCAGCAGCTCAATAGGAGACGGGTTTTTCGCCTTC
TRBD1	TRBV19	-	TRBJ2-3	CASNPGTESTDTQYF	TGTGCCAGCAACCCCGGGACAGAAAGCACAGATACGCAGTATTTT
TRBD1	TRBV27	-	TRBJ2-7	CASTPGPGQGYEQYF	TGTGCCAGCACCCCGGGGCCCGGACAGGGCTACGAGCAGTACTTC
TRBD2	TRBV6-2/TRBV6-3	-	TRBJ2-7	CASSLRTSGRDEQYF	TGTGCCAGCAGTCTCCGGACTAGCGGGAGGGACGAGCAGTACTTC
-	TRBV20-1	once	TRBJ2-7	CSASPGVGEQYF	TGCAGTGCTAGCCCGGGAGTCGGGGAGCAGTACTTC
-	TRBV12-3/TRBV12-4	-	TRBJ1-1	CASSPGVRGAFF	TGTGCCAGCAGTCCTGGGGTCCGTGGAGCTTTCTTT
-	TRBV7-3	-	TRBJ2-2	CATGTTGELFF	TGTGCCACAGGGACCACCGGGGAGCTGTTTTTT
-	TRBV2	-	TRBJ1-4	CASRTDYTIEKLFF	TGTGCCAGCAGGACAGATTATACGATTGAAAAACTGTTTTTT
-	TRBV19	-	TRBJ1-1	CASSIAPRDLNTEAFF	TGTGCCAGTAGTATAGCCCCCAGGGACTTGAACACTGAAGCTTTCTTT
-	TRBV15	-	TRBJ2-7	CATSRERRASYEQYF	TGTGCCACCAGCAGAGAGAGGCGGGCTTCCTACGAGCAGTACTTC
-	TRBV18	-	TRBJ1-4	CASSPDGRDNEKLFF	TGTGCCAGCTCACCCGACGGACGCGATAATGAAAAACTGTTTTTT
TRBD2	TRBV27	once	TRBJ2-7	CASSLVGTSSYEQYF	TGTGCCAGCAGTTTAGTCGGGACTAGCTCCTACGAGCAGTACTTC
-	TRBV20-1	-	TRBJ1-6	CSARAPIGPGGRAPLHF	TGCAGTGCTAGAGCTCCTATCGGGCCCGGAGGTCGGGCACCCCTCCACTTT
TRBD1	TRBV7-9	-	TRBJ2-7	CASSAGQDTTYEQYF	TGTGCCAGCAGCGCGGGACAGGATACTACCTACGAGCAGTACTTC
-	TRBV28	-	TRBJ2-5	CASSFIQGPGETQYF	TGTGCCAGCAGTTTCATACAGGGACCGGGGGAGACCCAGTACTTC
-	TRBV6-5	-	TRBJ1-1	CASSYVGGTEAFF	TGTGCCAGCAGTTACGTGGGTGGCACTGAAGCTTTCTTT
TRBD1	TRBV7-9	-	TRBJ2-1	CASSSFGTGNNEQFF	TGTGCCAGCAGCTCGTTCGGGACAGGTAACAATGAGCAGTTCTTC
-	TRBV5-6	-	TRBJ1-1	CASSLPGAEAFF	TGTGCCAGCAGCCTCCCGGGGGCTGAAGCTTTCTTT
-	TRBV5-6	-	TRBJ1-5	CASSKQGGGNQPQHF	TGTGCCAGCAGTAAACAGGGAGGGGGTAATCAGCCCCAGCATTTT
TRBD1	TRBV2	once	TRBJ2-3	CAGEGQGGDTQYF	TGTGCCGGCGAAGGACAGGGGGGGGATACGCAGTATTTT
-	TRBV9	-	TRBJ2-1	CASSVEYYYNEQFF	TGTGCCAGCAGCGTGGAATATTACTACAATGAGCAGTTCTTC
-	TRBV6-5	-	TRBJ1-2	CASSPSANYGYTF	TGTGCCAGCAGTCCCTCGGCTAACTATGGCTACACCTTC
-	TRBV5-6	-	TRBJ2-1	CASSLVGSEQFF	TGTGCCAGCAGCTTGGTGGGGTCTGAGCAGTTCTTC
TRBD2	TRBV7-3	-	TRBJ2-2	CASSFLGTKNTGELFF	TGTGCCAGCAGCTTCCTCGGGACTAAGAACACCGGGGAGCTGTTTTTT
-	TRBV4-3	once	TRBJ1-1	CASSQDAENTEAFF	TGCGCCAGCAGCCAAGATGCAGAGAACACTGAAGCTTTCTTT
-	TRBV7-9	-	TRBJ2-1	CASSLAMGHEQFF	TGTGCCAGCAGCTTAGCGATGGGACACGAGCAGTTCTTC
-	TRBV5-1	-	TRBJ2-1	CASSHDGQSSYNEQFF	TGCGCCAGCAGCCATGATGGACAGAGCTCCTACAATGAGCAGTTCTTC
-	TRBV4-3	-	TRBJ1-1	CASSQAGENTEAFF	TGCGCCAGCAGCCAAGCCGGGGAGAACACTGAAGCTTTCTTT
-	TRBV30	-	TRBJ2-7	CAWSPGKAPYEQYF	TGTGCCTGGAGTCCCGGGAAGGCCCCCTACGAGCAGTACTTC
TRBD2	TRBV7-3	medium-sized	TRBJ2-7	CASSPGLAGGPVPFEQYF	TGTGCCAGCAGCCCGGGACTAGCGGGAGGGCCGGTACCCTTCGAGCAGTACTTC
TRBD1	TRBV18	once	TRBJ2-3	CASSPATGQSTDTQYF	TGTGCCAGCTCACCAGCCACGGGACAGAGCACAGATACGCAGTATTTT
TRBD2	TRBV7-9	-	TRBJ2-7	CAGRLAGVSEQYF	TGTGCCGGCCGACTAGCGGGAGTCTCCGAGCAGTACTTC
-	TRBV19	-	TRBJ2-1	CASSMRRTGRNEQFF	TGTGCCAGTAGTATGAGGAGGACTGGGAGGAATGAGCAGTTCTTC
-	TRBV29-1	-	TRBJ1-2	CSVGLDSRVDYGYTF	TGCAGCGTTGGGTTGGACAGCCGAGTGGACTATGGCTACACCTTC
TRBD1	TRBV28	few	TRBJ2-7	CASKPGQGAIEQYF	TGTGCCAGCAAGCCGGGACAGGGGGCTATCGAGCAGTACTTC
TRBD1	TRBV29-1	-	TRBJ1-3	CSVAGQASGNTIYF	TGCAGCGTTGCAGGACAGGCCTCTGGAAACACCATATATTTT
-	TRBV27	-	TRBJ2-3	CASSDLLDTQYF	TGTGCCAGCAGTGATCTGTTAGATACGCAGTATTTT
-	TRBV19	-	TRBJ1-5	CASESGTENQPQHF	TGTGCCAGTGAAAGCGGGACTGAGAATCAGCCCCAGCATTTT
TRBD1	TRBV30	-	TRBJ1-1	CAWGVGGATEAFF	TGTGCCTGGGGCGTAGGGGGCGCGACTGAAGCTTTCTTT
-	TRBV12-3/TRBV12-4	-	TRBJ2-1	CASSFQEAAPSEQFF	TGTGCCAGCAGTTTCCAGGAGGCCGCACCTAGCGAGCAGTTCTTC
-	TRBV27	-	TRBJ2-1	CASSSLDSSYNEQFF	TGTGCCAGCAGTTCATTGGATAGCTCCTACAATGAGCAGTTCTTC
TRBD1	TRBV12-3/TRBV12-4	-	TRBJ2-1	CASYSDREWNNEQFF	TGTGCCAGCTACTCCGACAGGGAGTGGAATAATGAGCAGTTCTTC
-	TRBV29-1	-	TRBJ2-3	CSVTGAPLYTDTQYF	TGCAGCGTTACGGGGGCACCGCTCTACACAGATACGCAGTATTTT
-	TRBV2	-	TRBJ2-1	CASTSVGLHNEQFF	TGTGCCAGCACCTCTGTGGGCCTCCACAATGAGCAGTTCTTC